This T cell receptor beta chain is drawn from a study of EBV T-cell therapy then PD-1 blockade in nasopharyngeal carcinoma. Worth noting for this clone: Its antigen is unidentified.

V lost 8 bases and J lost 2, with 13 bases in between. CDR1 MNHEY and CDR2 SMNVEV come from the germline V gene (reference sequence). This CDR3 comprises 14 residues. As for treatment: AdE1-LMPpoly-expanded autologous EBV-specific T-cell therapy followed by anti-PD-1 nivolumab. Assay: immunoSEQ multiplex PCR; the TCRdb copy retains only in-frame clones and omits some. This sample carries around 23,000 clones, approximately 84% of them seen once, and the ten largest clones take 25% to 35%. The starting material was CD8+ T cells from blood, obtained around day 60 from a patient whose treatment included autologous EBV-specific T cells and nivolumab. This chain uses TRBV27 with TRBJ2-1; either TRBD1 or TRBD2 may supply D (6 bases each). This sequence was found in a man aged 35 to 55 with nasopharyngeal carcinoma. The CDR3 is CASGWRGAYNEQFF. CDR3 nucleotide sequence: TGTGCCAGCGGTTGGAGGGGGGCCTACAATGAGCAGTTCTTC.